This TCR beta chain was recovered during a study of shared clonotypes between healthy human individuals. Sequenced by immunoSEQ multiplex PCR; TCRdb stores in-frame clones only, minus some. The repertoire holds 760,000 or so clones, with about 96% as singletons. This clone has just one count. The antigen is undetermined. Study-level points and caveats: Shared clonotypes across all four donors exceeded non-shared ones in generation probability.

Selected positively for CCR7 and CD45RO-negative, naive CD8 cells excluded terminally differentiated effector memory CD45RA+ cells. Sequencing was performed on naive CD8+ T cells sorted from blood. The receptor's source is a man under 40 in good health.

CDR3 sequence reads: CASSFGLAGQGHTDTQYF. The CDR3 nucleotides are TGTGCCAGCAGCTTCGGACTAGCGGGTCAGGGCCACACAGATACGCAGTATTTT. The chain links TRBV7-2 to TRBJ2-3; 11 bases map to TRBD2. This CDR3 has 18 amino acids. Germline lookup yields CDR1 SGHTA and CDR2 FQGNSA. The J segment lost 2 bases and the V segment lost 3 bases, leaving 10 bases of the junction unmatched.